This TCR beta chain is drawn from a study of identical twins. Broader study findings: Researchers caution that invariant MAIT and iNKT cells could partly confound zero-insertion analyses.

TCRdb itself ran the 5' RACE reads through MiXCR, one entry per CDR3 protein. The table has about 260,000 distinct CDR3 sequences, about 7% seen once; the top ten hold roughly 3.6%. This clonotype was picked up a small number of times. Its antigen is not identified. This same sample was also part of a study on yellow fever vaccine responses in identical twins.

This TCR derives from a woman under 30 in good health. The sample consisted of memory (CD45RO+) T cells sorted from blood.

The CDR3 loop is CSARSQTNNSPLHF. CDR3 DNA sequence: TGCAGTGCTAGGTCGCAGACGAATAATTCACCCCTCCACTTT. The chain combines TRBV20-1 with TRBJ1-6; D is undetermined. The V gene's germline CDR1 is DFQATT and CDR2 SNEGSKA (reference sequence). V lost 3 bases to trimming and J lost 5 bases, with 11 bases between them. CDR3 size: 14 residues.